The 27 T cell receptor beta chains below come from one sample, sequenced in a study of T cell clonality in common variable immunodeficiency. Measured with immunoSEQ multiplex PCR; TCRdb has only the in-frame clones, and not every one. The sample contains fewer than 30,000 clones, none of them singletons. These receptors' antigens are unknown. Findings and caveats of the study: Reportedly, TCR beta sequences from common variable immunodeficiency showed fewer deletions and N-nucleotide insertions.

Sequences were obtained from peripheral blood mononuclear cells. The source is a human donor with common variable immunodeficiency.

This clone was observed a few times. The CDR3 goes on 3 residues after the read ends, and that part is filled in from the germline J gene. The V call is TRBV18, the J call TRBJ1-2; D gene unclear. CDR1 KGHSH and CDR2 LQKENI come from the germline V gene. The ends were cut back, 2 bases at V and 0 bases at J, with 10 bases in the middle. This CDR3 comprises 15 residues. CDR3 sequence reads: CASSPEPIANYGYTF. The CDR3 DNA, read in part, is TGTGCCAGCTCACCAGAACCGATAGCTAACTATGGC.

By share, this clone counts as medium-sized. The read is 3 residues too short to cover the CDR3 end, so that end is filled in from the germline J gene. This rearrangement joins TRBV20-1 to TRBJ1-1, with D possibly matching TRBD1 (6 bases). The V end was cut by 4 bases, the J end by 7 bases, with 16 bases between. The CDR3 loop spans 13 amino acids. Germline lookup yields CDR1 DFQATT and CDR2 SNEGSKA (reference sequence). The CDR3 bases that were read are TGCAGTGCTACAGGGGCTCGCGTCCGTGAA. This encodes CSATGARVRE. The complete CDR3 reads CSATGARVREAFF.

Comment on this clone: The read terminates 3 residues ahead of where the CDR3 ends, so the germline J gene completes it. The chain couples TRBV5-5 to TRBJ2-1, with 7 bases identical to TRBD1. This CDR3 has 13 amino acids. The germline V gene encodes CDR1 SGHKS and CDR2 YYEKEE (reference sequence). V dropped 2 bases and J dropped 7; count of bases not matched to a gene: 3. The CDR3 is CASSFTGANEQFF. The part of the CDR3 DNA that was read is TGTGCCAGCAGCTTCACAGGGGCAAATGAG. Combining the CDR3 with reference TRBV5-5 and TRBJ2-1 gives the whole variable domain DAGVTQSPTHLIKTRGQQVTLRCSPISGHKSVSWYQQVLGQGPQFIFQYYEKEERGRGNFPDRFSARQFPNYSSELNVNALLLGDSALYLCASSFTGANEQFFGPGTRLTVL.

This clone has just a few counts. From the germline J gene comes the end of the CDR3, since the read stops 3 residues before it. This sequence joins TRBV7-9 and TRBJ2-7; 8 nucleotides match TRBD2. This CDR3 spans 14 amino acids. From germline, CDR1 is SEHNR and CDR2 FQNEAQ (reference sequence). The J segment lost 0 bases and the V segment lost 4 bases, leaving 2 bases of the junction unmatched. The CDR3 DNA, read in part, is TGTGCCAGCAGCTCCAGCGGGAGCTCCTACGAG. It specifies CASSSSGSSYE. The complete CDR3 protein is CASSSSGSSYEQYF.

This clone was detected ten times or more. The read stops 3 residues short of the end of the CDR3; the missing end is completed from the germline J gene. The chain uses TRBV29-1 and TRBJ2-1; 11 nucleotides match TRBD2. Germline V gene lookup returns CDR1 SQVTM and CDR2 ANQGSEA. This CDR3 region has 15 residues. The V and J ends lost 6 bases and 5 bases, in that order; junction bases with no gene match: 9. The CDR3 loop is CSVPLLAGVHNEQFF. The sequenced part of the CDR3 DNA is TGCAGCGTCCCCCTACTAGCGGGAGTACACAATGAG.

This clone turned up a few times. The read ends 3 residues early relative to the CDR3; the germline J gene fills the gap. The genes are TRBV2 and TRBJ2-7, with TRBD1 identical over 8 bases. V lost 6 bases and J lost 5; bases outside the gene matches: 6. Germline V CDR1 and CDR2: SNHLY, FYNNEI. The CDR3 loop spans 13 amino acids. The sequenced CDR3 bases are TGTGCCAGCAGGCGACAGGGGATAAACGAG. Translation: CASRRQGINE. The whole CDR3 sequence is CASRRQGINEQYF.

Concerning this clone itself: The read terminates 3 residues before the CDR3 end, so the remaining end is supplied by the germline J gene. J is TRBJ2-1 and V is TRBV7-8; 8 nucleotides align to TRBD1. This CDR3 comprises 16 residues. Germline assignment: CDR1 SGHVS and CDR2 FQNEAQ. V was clipped by 5 bases and J by 0 bases; unmatched bases: 6. The CDR3 bases that were read are TGTGCCAGCAGCCCCAACCAGGGGGCCTCCTACAATGAG. It yields the protein CASSPNQGASYNE. The entire CDR3 reads CASSPNQGASYNEQFF.

This clone was counted only a few times. The sequenced fragment ends 3 residues before the CDR3 boundary, so the rest is inferred from the germline J gene. The chain uses TRBV7-2 and TRBJ2-7; 7 nucleotides match TRBD2. CDR1 and CDR2 (germline): SGHTA, FQGNSA. The CDR3 extends over 14 amino acids. The trim removed 6 bases at V and 3 bases at J, leaving 8 bases unmatched. The CDR3 sequence: CASSSQSGNYEQYF. The sequenced CDR3 bases are TGTGCCAGCAGTTCCCAAAGCGGGAACTACGAG.

The sample holds many counts of this clone. The sequence runs out 3 residues before the end of the CDR3; the remainder is reconstructed from the germline J gene. The chain joins TRBV5-8 to TRBJ2-3; 10 bases align to TRBD2. The CDR3 spans 15 residues. V was clipped by 2 bases and J by 0 bases; unmatched bases: 0. In germline, CDR1 is SGHTS, CDR2 YDEGEE. CDR3 amino acids: CASSLLAGSTDTQYF. CDR3 bases read: TGTGCCAGCAGCTTACTAGCGGGAAGCACAGATACG.

This clone was seen a few times. The CDR3 end is not reached by the read, which stops 3 residues before it; the germline J gene fills it in. V and J are TRBV7-9 and TRBJ1-5; 9 positions match TRBD1. CDR3 length: 15 residues. V shed 7 bases, J shed 5 bases, and the junction held 9 bases outside the gene matches. Germline loops: CDR1 SEHNR, CDR2 FQNEAQ (reference sequence). CDR3 protein: CASTLGGQGYQPQHF. CDR3 bases read: TGTGCCAGCACCTTGGGGGGACAGGGATATCAGCCC.

This clone was recorded at least ten times. The read ends 3 residues before the CDR3 terminus; that terminus is restored from the germline J gene. The V and J genes are TRBV6-1 and TRBJ1-1; weak D call: TRBD1 (5 bases). This CDR3 comprises 15 residues. Trimming cost V 2 bases and J 1 base, with 11 bases left between them. Germline-derived CDR1 and CDR2 are MNHNS and SASEGT. The part of the CDR3 DNA that was read is TGTGCCAGCAGTGAATTTAACAGGCCGAACACTGAA. It yields the protein CASSEFNRPNTE. In full, the CDR3 is CASSEFNRPNTEAFF.

Concerning this clone: The read terminates 3 residues ahead of where the CDR3 ends, so the germline J gene completes it. This chain connects TRBV20-1 to TRBJ2-5, with 11 positions matching TRBD2. V gave up 6 bases and J gave up 5 bases; unmatched junction bases: 11. The CDR3 contains 15 residues. The V gene's germline CDR1 is DFQATT and CDR2 SNEGSKA (reference sequence). The chain's CDR3 is CSANIAGGPGETQYF. CDR3 DNA (partial): TGCAGTGCCAACATAGCGGGAGGGCCGGGGGAGACC.

This clone was observed a handful of times. The read falls 3 residues short of the CDR3 end, and the missing part is taken from the germline J gene. The chain joins TRBV19 to TRBJ1-6, with a tentative D call TRBD1 (6 bases). There are 15 residues in the CDR3. Per the germline V gene, CDR1 is LNHDA and CDR2 is SQIVND (reference sequence). Trimming stripped 7 bases from V and 8 bases from J, with 18 bases between. This CDR3 is CASTEGRSGDSPLHF. Incomplete CDR3 DNA: TGTGCCAGTACCGAGGGGCGATCAGGGGATTCACCC.

For this clone: The sequence runs out 3 residues before the end of the CDR3; the remainder is reconstructed from the germline J gene. V gene TRBV7-6 combines with J gene TRBJ2-7; 11 nucleotides match TRBD2. J lost 0 bases, V lost 4 bases, and 2 bases had no gene match. This CDR3 has 15 amino acids. Germline assignment: CDR1 SGHVS and CDR2 FNYEAQ. The CDR3 region is CASSSGTSGSYEQYF. The part of the CDR3 DNA that was read is TGTGCCAGCAGCTCCGGGACTAGCGGCTCCTACGAG.

Ten or more counts support this clone. The CDR3 protein is CATRQETATNYGYTF. CDR3 DNA (partial): TGCGCCACCCGGCAGGAGACAGCTACTAACTATGGC. The chain recombines TRBV5-1 with TRBJ1-2, with D possibly TRBD1 on 5 matching bases. The DNA ends 3 residues before the CDR3 does, and the rest of the CDR3 is filled in from the germline J gene. Trimming left V 9 bases short and J 0 bases short, with 18 bases between. The germline CDR1 and CDR2 sequences are SGHRS and YFSETQ. The CDR3 covers 15 residues.

This clone was detected only a few times. Sequencing ends 3 residues short of the CDR3 end; the germline J gene provides the rest. The rearrangement joins TRBV23-1 to TRBJ1-5; no clear D gene. TRBV23-1 is an open reading frame whose function is uncertain. V shed 3 bases and J shed 5 bases, with 17 bases lying between them. This CDR3 has 16 residues. The part of the CDR3 DNA that was read is TGCGCCAGCAGTCACTGGACTCCTCGGTACCATCAGCCC. Residues: CASSHWTPRYHQP. The entire CDR3 is CASSHWTPRYHQPQHF.

This clone was seen many times. The read gets to within 3 residues of the CDR3 end, and the germline J gene fills in the rest. This chain connects TRBV19 to TRBJ2-1; tentative D call: TRBD2 (5 bases). Deletions cut 7 bases from V and 7 bases from J, with 20 bases between. Per germline, CDR1 LNHDA and CDR2 SQIVND (reference sequence). This CDR3 is 15 amino acids long. The CDR3 bases that were read are TGTGCCAGTAAGCTCTTTGCGGGTCTCAGGAATGAG. Its translation is CASKLFAGLRNE. The CDR3 in full is CASKLFAGLRNEQFF.

This clone was counted a few times. Read sequence stops 3 residues before the CDR3 end, and the germline J gene provides the missing end. The gene calls are TRBV20-1 and TRBJ2-5; maybe TRBD2 (6 bases). Looked up from germline, CDR1 is DFQATT and CDR2 is SNEGSKA (reference sequence). The CDR3 contains 16 residues. V shed 0 bases and J shed 5 bases, with 19 bases lying between them. The CDR3 spells CSARDPGRGRMETQYF. The DNA read from the CDR3 is TGCAGTGCTAGAGATCCGGGGCGGGGCCGAATGGAGACC.

The sample holds many counts of this clone. Sequencing ends 3 residues short of the CDR3 end; the germline J gene provides the rest. V and J are TRBV2 and TRBJ1-5; D may be TRBD1 (5 bases). The length of the CDR3 is 14 residues. Trimming took 3 bases from V and 6 from J, leaving 12 bases between them. Germline V gene lookup returns CDR1 SNHLY and CDR2 FYNNEI. The CDR3 region is CASSEGPSGQPQHF. The CDR3 DNA, read in part, is TGTGCCAGCAGTGAGGGGCCAAGTGGTCAGCCC.

This clone was picked up a small number of times. The read gets to within 3 residues of the CDR3 end, and the germline J gene fills in the rest. The V call is TRBV19, the J call TRBJ2-3, with a possible D match to TRBD2 (5 bases). The CDR3 has 13 residues. V was trimmed by 10 bases and J by 6 bases, leaving 17 bases between them. Germline V gene data show CDR1 as LNHDA and CDR2 as SQIVND (reference sequence). The CDR3 is CATTPSPGDTQYF. CDR3 DNA (partial): TGTGCCACCACCCCAAGTCCGGGGGATACG. The whole variable domain, filled in from reference TRBV19 and TRBJ2-3, reads DGGITQSPKYLFRKEGQNVTLSCEQNLNHDAMYWYRQDPGQGLRLIYYSQIVNDFQKGDIAEGYSVSREKKESFPLTVTSAQKNPTAFYLCATTPSPGDTQYFGPGTRLTVL.

As to this clone: The junction departs from germline at one end; a sequencing error may be responsible. The CDR3 end is not reached by the read, which stops 3 residues before it; the germline J gene fills it in. The J gene is TRBJ1-4, the V gene TRBV7-9; 7 bases agree with TRBD1. This CDR3 region has 14 residues. Per germline, CDR1 SEHNR and CDR2 FQNEAQ (reference sequence). The DNA read from the CDR3 is TGTTCCAGCAGCTTAGGGGGCGGAGGGGAAAAA. It encodes CSSSLGGGGEK. The CDR3 in full is CSSSLGGGGEKLFF.

This clone was recorded a few times. The sequence runs out 3 residues before the end of the CDR3; the remainder is reconstructed from the germline J gene. V and J are TRBV18 and TRBJ2-1, with D possibly being TRBD1 (6 bases). CDR3 size: 14 residues. Trimming pared 6 bases from V and 3 bases from J, leaving 12 bases between. Germline values: CDR1 KGHSH, CDR2 LQKENI. This CDR3 reads CASSLQGLYNEQFF. Partial CDR3 DNA: TGTGCCAGCTCGTTACAGGGTCTCTACAATGAG.

This clone turned up a few times. The read halts 3 residues ahead of the CDR3 end, with the missing end drawn from the germline J gene. The chain couples TRBV7-2 to TRBJ2-5, with 7 bases that match TRBD1. V shed 8 bases, J shed 5 bases, and the junction held 11 bases outside the gene matches. This CDR3 has 14 amino acids. Per the germline V gene, CDR1 is SGHTA and CDR2 is FQGNSA. CDR3 DNA, as far as it was read: TGTGCCAGCGCCCCGAGAGGGGGCCAGGAGACC. Protein: CASAPRGGQET. The CDR3 reads in full as CASAPRGGQETQYF. Together with reference TRBV7-2 and TRBJ2-5, the CDR3 gives the full variable domain: GAGVSQSPSNKVTEKGKDVELRCDPISGHTALYWYRQSLGQGLEFLIYFQGNSAPDKSGLPSDRFSAERTGGSVSTLTIQRTQQEDSAVYLCASAPRGGQETQYFGPGTRLLVL.

This clone occurred many times. Read sequence stops 3 residues before the CDR3 end, and the germline J gene provides the missing end. V is TRBV2 and J is TRBJ1-2; the D gene is possibly TRBD1 (6 bases). Germline assignment: CDR1 SNHLY and CDR2 FYNNEI. The CDR3 runs 12 residues. CDR3 residues: CASRVSQGGYTF. The covered CDR3 bases are TGTGCCAGCAGGGTTTCGCAGGGGGGC.

CDR3 DNA, as far as it was read: TGTGCCAGCTCACCAAACAGGGTGGGGACAGATACG. It is translated as CASSPNRVGTDT. The complete CDR3 reads CASSPNRVGTDTQYF. The rearrangement joins TRBV18 to TRBJ2-3; maybe TRBD1 (6 bases). With the read ending 3 residues before the CDR3 end, the germline J gene is used to fill in that end. Germline V gives CDR1 KGHSH, CDR2 LQKENI. The CDR3 totals 15 residues. V lost 2 bases, J lost 3 bases, and 12 bases lay in between.

This clone was seen only a few times. The read gets to within 3 residues of the CDR3 end, and the germline J gene fills in the rest. The chain uses TRBV7-3 and TRBJ2-7, with a possible D match to TRBD2 (5 bases). This CDR3 contains 14 residues. Germline CDR1 is SGHTA and CDR2 is FQGTGA. Trimming removed 2 bases at V and 6 bases at J, with 14 bases between. The CDR3 spells CASSLFGESGEQYF. The sequenced part of the CDR3 DNA is TGTGCCAGCAGCTTATTTGGGGAAAGCGGCGAG.

This clone came up a few times. Compared with germline, one end of the junction differs, possibly owing to a read error. The read is 3 residues too short to cover the CDR3 end, so that end is filled in from the germline J gene. This chain uses TRBV7-9 with TRBJ1-2; D is ambiguous. The CDR3 has 12 amino acids. Germline CDR1 and CDR2: SEHNR and FQNEAQ (reference sequence). CDR3 region: CSSSLEMGGYTF. Partial CDR3 DNA: TGTTCCAGCAGCTTAGAGATGGGCGGC.